The T cell receptor (beta chain) described here comes from a study of shared clonotypes between healthy human individuals. A word on this clone: Its antigen is currently unknown.

Some clones are missing from TCRdb's copy, which holds only in-frame ones; the method was immunoSEQ multiplex PCR. The table records over a million clones, roughly 96% of them present only once. Findings and limits, study-wide: On the whole, naive subsets had larger estimated richness than memory subsets had.

Material for sequencing was naive CD4+ T cells sorted from blood. As for subset: CD45RA+ positively selected. The clonotype was recovered from a young man in good health.

CDR3: CASSLRDNQPQHF. CDR3 bases: TGTGCCAGCAGCTTAAGGGACAATCAGCCCCAGCATTTT. The V gene is TRBV7-3, the J gene TRBJ1-5; D remains ambiguous. V was pared by 1 base and J by 3 bases, with 4 bases between. This CDR3 has 13 amino acids. Germline V gene data show CDR1 as SGHTA and CDR2 as FQGTGA.